This T cell receptor beta chain was documented in a study of shared clonotypes between healthy human individuals. DNA from unsorted PBMC was sequenced on ten immunoSEQ deep assay plates. In the authors' methods: Filtering differed, since immunoSEQ gave only junction sequences and no quality scores. This table comes from immunoSEQ multiplex PCR, and its TCRdb copy is limited to in-frame clones, with some not included. Clone size and the V and J calls come from that table; the DNA yielded D and trimming. The sample holds 470,000 or so clones, 60% to 80% seen once. A note on this clone: Its antigen is not identified. Other DNA sequences in the same sample also yield this CDR3.

General observations from the study: The represented genetic and exposure-history diversity was limited by the small number of donors.

Sample: PBMCs. This clonotype was obtained from a woman aged 40 to 50 in good health. Some clones in this sample may be carry-over from other donors' samples.

The CDR3 reads CAWSVRGGQPQHF. Here the CDR3 DNA reads TGTGCCTGGAGTGTACGGGGGGGACAGCCCCAGCATTTT. This chain connects TRBV30 to TRBJ1-5; D may be TRBD1 (5 bases). Germline CDR1 reads GTSNPN; CDR2 reads SVGIG (reference sequence). Trimming stripped 0 bases from V and 7 bases from J, with 10 bases between. The CDR3 is made up of 13 amino acids.